This T cell receptor beta chain stems from a study of T-cell memory formation after mild COVID-19. With regard to this clonotype: Its antigen is still unknown.

Germline V lookup: CDR1 LGHNA, CDR2 YNFKEQ. V trimming: 3 bases; J trimming: 5 bases; junction bases outside the gene matches: 6. This CDR3 region has 15 residues. Each CDR3 protein is one row after TCRdb ran MiXCR on the 5' RACE reads. The repertoire holds some 150,000 distinct CDR3 sequences, with less than 25% as singletons. Study-wide results and limits: The study found contracting CD4+ clones mainly in CM and EM and contracting CD8+ clones in EMRA.

Sequenced sample: PBMCs or a T cell subset sorted from them (not recorded which). The J gene is TRBJ2-1, the V gene TRBV4-2; 8 bases are a match to TRBD2. The sequence was obtained from an adult woman who had mild COVID-19 (a few samples of this study predate the infection). Cell type and time point are not known. In DNA, the CDR3 is TGTGCCAGCAGCCATAGCGGGATAAGCGACAATGAGCAGTTCTTC. It encodes CASSHSGISDNEQFF.